Below, 7 T cell receptor beta chains from the same sample are listed, as sequenced in a study of neurological immune-mediated disorders. TCRdb passed the 5' RACE reads through MiXCR, listing each CDR3 protein once. Of approximately 50,000 distinct CDR3 sequences in the sample, less than 4.5% were seen once. Sequences were obtained from PBMCs. These receptors all stem from a man aged 30 to 45 with multiple sclerosis.

This clonotype appeared many times. This chain joins TRBV9 and TRBJ2-3, with a weak D call TRBD2 (5 bases). This CDR3 spans 12 amino acids. V lost 5 bases to trimming and J lost 4 bases, with 8 bases between them. Germline CDR1 is SGDLS and CDR2 is YYNGEE. The CDR3: CASRDFADTQYF. The CDR3 DNA is TGTGCCAGCAGGGACTTTGCAGATACGCAGTATTTT.

This clonotype was seen repeatedly, ten times or more. The rearrangement uses TRBV5-1 and TRBJ1-2, with D possibly TRBD1 on 5 matching bases. The CDR3 loop spans 14 amino acids. V was trimmed by 4 bases and J by 0 bases, leaving 10 bases between them. Germline V CDR1 and CDR2: SGHRS, YFSETQ. CDR3 DNA sequence: TGCGCCAGCAGCGGGTCAGGGTCTAACTATGGCTACACCTTC. It specifies CASSGSGSNYGYTF.

This clonotype was recorded many times. V is TRBV9 and J is TRBJ2-3; TRBD1 matches at 9 bases. The CDR3 is 15 residues long. Trimming cost V 4 bases and J 5 bases; bases outside gene matches: 8. Germline-derived CDR1 and CDR2 are SGDLS and YYNGEE. CDR3 nucleotide sequence: TGTGCCAGCAGCTCCGGGGACAGGGCGATAGATACGCAGTATTTT. Its protein is CASSSGDRAIDTQYF. Supplemented by reference TRBV9 and TRBJ2-3, the full variable domain reads DSGVTQTPKHLITATGQRVTLRCSPRSGDLSVYWYQQSLDQGLQFLIQYYNGEERAKGNILERFSAQQFPDLHSELNLSSLELGDSALYFCASSSGDRAIDTQYFGPGTRLTVL.

There are many counts of this clonotype. The V and J genes are TRBV6-1 and TRBJ2-3; no reliable D call. The V gene lost 6 bases and the J gene lost 3 bases, with 13 bases spanning the gap. CDR3 size: 14 residues. Looked up from germline, CDR1 is MNHNS and CDR2 is SASEGT. The CDR3 here is CASSEASETDTQYF. In DNA form, the CDR3 reads TGTGCCAGCAGCGAGGCGAGTGAAACAGATACGCAGTATTTT.

This clonotype was recorded many times. This chain connects TRBV20-1 to TRBJ1-2, with D uncertain. Trimming took 3 bases from V and 2 from J, leaving 10 bases between them. This CDR3 comprises 13 residues. Germline CDR1 and CDR2: DFQATT and SNEGSKA (reference sequence). Written as DNA, the CDR3 is TGCAGTGCTAGTTGGGTAGGGAACTATGGCTACACCTTC. Encoded protein: CSASWVGNYGYTF.

At least ten counts were recorded for this clonotype. This chain links TRBV4-2 with TRBJ2-5; TRBD2 matches 8 bases. Losses at the gene ends were 4 bases for V and 3 bases for J; bases not matched to a gene: 7. The V gene's germline CDR1 is LGHNA and CDR2 YNFKEQ. This CDR3 has 15 amino acids. In nucleotides, the CDR3 is TGTGCCAGCAGCCCCGGCGGAGCGGGGGAAGAGACCCAGTACTTC. It translates to CASSPGGAGEETQYF.

This clonotype was observed at least ten times. Here the CDR3 reads CASSLAGTGELFF. The DNA of the CDR3 is TGTGCCAGCAGCTTAGCGGGGACCGGGGAGCTGTTTTTT. The chain has TRBV11-2 and TRBJ2-2; maybe TRBD2 (5 bases). This CDR3 is built from 13 residues. Trimming cost V 1 base and J 5 bases, with 5 bases left between them. Germline CDR1 is SGHAT and CDR2 is FQNNGV.